These T cell receptor beta chains were read from a single sample in a study of blood T cells in healthy people across ages. Via MiXCR, TCRdb re-called the 5' RACE reads, giving one row per CDR3 protein. The sample holds over 1,500,000 distinct CDR3 sequences; roughly two fifths are singletons and the top ten take more than 20%. Specimen: blood. The receptors here all came from a human donor in good health. CDR3s include the opening cysteine and the closing phenylalanine or tryptophan. A D gene is named only where the DNA matches it firmly. The size field is filled for only some rows; it gives once, few, many or a size class.

TRBJ2-5,-,TRBV12-5,TRBD2,TGTGCTAGTGGTTGGGGGACTAGCGGGGGCCCCTATGAGACCCAGTACTTC,CASGWGTSGGPYETQYF
TRBJ2-7,few,TRBV5-1,TRBD1,TGCGCCAGCAGACCAGGACAGGGACCTTTCTACGAGCAGTACTTC,CASRPGQGPFYEQYF
TRBJ2-4,-,TRBV9,-,TGTGCCAGCAGCCTTGGCTGGGGGGGGCAGGACGTGCAGTACTTC,CASSLGWGGQDVQYF
TRBJ2-3,-,TRBV7-8,TRBD2,TGTGCCAGCAGCTCTGAGCCGGGACTACTCACAGATACGCAGTATTTT,CASSSEPGLLTDTQYF
TRBJ1-1,-,TRBV20-1,TRBD1,TGCAGTGGGGGCAGGGGGCACTCTGAAGCTTTCTTT,CSGGRGHSEAFF
TRBJ2-1,many,TRBV10-3,-,TGTGCCATCAGTGACCCCAAGGGGAGAAGCTCCTACAATGAGCAGTTCTTC,CAISDPKGRSSYNEQFF
TRBJ2-1,once,TRBV7-3,TRBD2,TGTGCCAGCAGCTTATTCCCCACTAGCGGGGGAGGCAATGAGCAGTTCTTC,CASSLFPTSGGGNEQFF
TRBJ2-7,-,TRBV28,-,TGTGCCAGCAGCGCACTCGGCGGGGTCGCATCCTACGAGCAGTACTTC,CASSALGGVASYEQYF
TRBJ1-2,few,TRBV6-1,TRBD1,TGTGCCTGTAGACAGGGGACCTCATTCGCTTTTATTAACTATGGCTACACCTTC,CACRQGTSFAFINYGYTF
TRBJ2-2,-,TRBV9,TRBD2,TGTGCCAGCAGCGGAACTAGCGGGGGGTCCGGGGAGCTGTTTTTT,CASSGTSGGSGELFF
TRBJ2-7,few,TRBV10-3,-,TGTGCCACGACGCCGGACGTGGGGTACGAGCAGTACTTC,CATTPDVGYEQYF
TRBJ2-4,-,TRBV5-1,-,TGCGCCAGCAGCTTCACGGATCGGGCCAAAAACATTCAGTACTTC,CASSFTDRAKNIQYF
TRBJ1-5,-,TRBV27,-,TGTGCCAGCAGTCTGAAAGGACATGAAAATGGTCCCCAGCATTTT,CASSLKGHENGPQHF
TRBJ2-3,-,TRBV6-6,-,TGTGCCAGCAGTTATACCCAGACCACAGATACGCAGTATTTT,CASSYTQTTDTQYF
TRBJ1-2,-,TRBV7-9,-,TGTGCCAGCAGCTTGAGACAGGAGTCTGGCTACACCTTC,CASSLRQESGYTF
TRBJ2-5,-,TRBV29-1,TRBD1,TGCAGCGTTCTTGGGACAGGGAGGGACCAAGAGACCCAGTACTTC,CSVLGTGRDQETQYF
TRBJ1-2,few,TRBV6-6,TRBD1,TGTGCCAGCAGTTATCGCCGTTCAGGGGGCGGATTTGGCTACACCTTC,CASSYRRSGGGFGYTF
TRBJ2-3,-,TRBV20-1,-,TGCAGTGCTAGTACCTCAACAGATACGCAGTATTTT,CSASTSTDTQYF
TRBJ1-1,few,TRBV30,-,TGTGCCTGGAGGCGGAACACTGAAGCTTTCTTT,CAWRRNTEAFF
TRBJ1-1,-,TRBV5-1,-,TGCGCCAGCAGCTGGTGGTACACATCGGACACTGAAGCTTTCTTT,CASSWWYTSDTEAFF
TRBJ2-1,once,TRBV24-1,-,TGTGCCACCAGTGACCGACAGGTCTCCTACAATGAGCAGTTCTTC,CATSDRQVSYNEQFF
TRBJ2-2,-,TRBV5-6,TRBD2,TGTGCCAGCAGCTCGGGGGGTAACCCGAACACCGGGGAGCTGTTTTTT,CASSSGGNPNTGELFF
TRBJ2-4,-,TRBV7-2,-,TGTACCAGCAGCTTAGGAAGGGGGGGGGCCTGGGACATTCAGTACTTC,CTSSLGRGGAWDIQYF
TRBJ2-5,-,TRBV11-3,TRBD2,TGTGCCAGCAGCTTAGGAGTGATAGCGGGGGAAGAGACCCAGTACTTC,CASSLGVIAGEETQYF
TRBJ2-1,-,TRBV11-3,TRBD2,TGTGCCAGCAAGGCCCTAGCGGGGGAATACAATAAGCAGTTCTTC,CASKALAGEYNKQFF
TRBJ2-7,-,TRBV20-1,TRBD1,TGCAGTGCTGCACCGGGACAGGGGGGAGTCTACGAGCAGTACTTC,CSAAPGQGGVYEQYF
TRBJ2-1,few,TRBV7-9,-,TGTGCCAGCAGCTTAGTCGCCGGTAGCGGTGGGAGCTCCTACAATGAGCAGTTCTTC,CASSLVAGSGGSSYNEQFF
TRBJ2-5,-,TRBV20-1,-,TGCAGTGCTAGGGGGCAGAACCAAGAGACCCAGTACTTC,CSARGQNQETQYF
TRBJ1-1,many,TRBV10-3,TRBD1,TGTGCCATCAGTACCCTATTGAGACAGGGGGCAAACACTGAAGCTTTCTTT,CAISTLLRQGANTEAFF
TRBJ2-1,-,TRBV12-3/TRBV12-4,-,TGTGCCAGCAGGGCGGGACTTCACTACAATGAGCAGTTCTTC,CASRAGLHYNEQFF
TRBJ2-7,-,TRBV27,TRBD1,TGTGCCAGCAGTTTATCATTAGGGGGCCGTACCTACGAGCAGTACTTC,CASSLSLGGRTYEQYF
TRBJ2-7,few,TRBV7-3,-,TGTGCCAGCAGCCCCAATCCCCCCCCCTCCGAGCAGTACTTC,CASSPNPPPSEQYF
TRBJ2-7,-,TRBV4-2,-,TGTGCCAGCAGCCAAGAGAGGGGCAGGGGCTACGAGCAGTACTTC,CASSQERGRGYEQYF
TRBJ1-2,few,TRBV6-1,-,TGTGCCAGCAGCAACAATCCTACCCCGGTCCTGCATGGCTACACCTTC,CASSNNPTPVLHGYTF
TRBJ1-2,many,TRBV5-1,TRBD1,TGTGCCAGCAGCCCCGGGACAGGGTATGGCTACACCTTC,CASSPGTGYGYTF
TRBJ2-1,few,TRBV5-5,-,TGTGCCAGCAGCTTGGACCTTCTTTTCCCAGAGCAGTTCTTC,CASSLDLLFPEQFF
TRBJ2-3,-,TRBV6-2/TRBV6-3,-,TGTGCCAGCAGTAGATTTAGCGCCCGAGGCACAGATACGCAGTATTTT,CASSRFSARGTDTQYF
TRBJ2-3,once,TRBV5-1,TRBD2,TGCGCCAGCAGCTTAGCGGGGAGAACCTCAGATACGCAGTATTTT,CASSLAGRTSDTQYF
TRBJ2-3,once,TRBV20-1,-,TGCAGTGCTAGTCAAGGGACTCAGGACACAGATACGCAGTATTTT,CSASQGTQDTDTQYF
TRBJ2-1,few,TRBV29-1,TRBD2,TGCAGCGTTGAAGATTCGGCGGGGGGGTGGAATGAGCAGTTCTTC,CSVEDSAGGWNEQFF
TRBJ2-7,few,TRBV12-3/TRBV12-4,TRBD1,TGTGCCAGCAGTTTCAACAGGGGGTTCTCCTACGAGCAGTACTTC,CASSFNRGFSYEQYF
TRBJ2-7,few,TRBV12-3/TRBV12-4,-,TGTGCCAGCAGTTTTTTGGCACCCTACGAGCAGTACTTC,CASSFLAPYEQYF
TRBJ1-1,-,TRBV29-1,-,TGCAGCGTTGCAATACAGGGTTTGGATGCTTTCTTT,CSVAIQGLDAFF
TRBJ1-4,-,TRBV12-3/TRBV12-4,-,TGTGCCAGCAGTTTATTTATTGAAAAACTGTTTTTT,CASSLFIEKLFF
TRBJ2-7,-,TRBV4-3,TRBD1,TGCGCCAGCGGGACCATCCGACAGGGGGCGGGAGAGCAGTACTTC,CASGTIRQGAGEQYF
TRBJ2-7,-,TRBV5-1,TRBD1,TGCGCCAGCAGCTTGGAAAGGCCAGGGGGTCTCAACGAGCAGTACTTC,CASSLERPGGLNEQYF
TRBJ1-2,few,TRBV3-1,-,TGTGCCAGCAGCCAAGATACAGGAGACTATGGCTACACCTTC,CASSQDTGDYGYTF
TRBJ2-5,-,TRBV2,-,TGTGCCAGCAGTGGCCCAGGGGGAGGAGAGACCCAGTACTTC,CASSGPGGGETQYF
TRBJ1-2,-,TRBV29-1,TRBD1,TGCAGCGTTAAAGGACAGGGTGGCTATGGCTACACCTTC,CSVKGQGGYGYTF
TRBJ1-6,-,TRBV6-1,-,TGTGCCAGCAGAGAGAGCTCCTATAATTCACCCCTCCACTTT,CASRESSYNSPLHF
TRBJ1-2,-,TRBV4-2,TRBD1,TGTGCCAGCAGCCAAGATCAACAGGGGTATAACTATGGCTACACCTTC,CASSQDQQGYNYGYTF
TRBJ2-7,few,TRBV20-1,TRBD2,TGCAGTGCTTCGGGACTAGCGGGGTTCGGTGAGCAGTACTTC,CSASGLAGFGEQYF
TRBJ2-7,-,TRBV4-3,-,TGCGCCGGCAGCCAAGATATGGGTCCGTCCTACGAGCAGTACTTC,CAGSQDMGPSYEQYF
TRBJ2-5,-,TRBV7-2,TRBD1,TGTGCCAGCAGGCCCGGGACAGGGGCAGAGACCCAGTACTTC,CASRPGTGAETQYF
TRBJ2-5,few,TRBV20-1,TRBD1,TGCAGTGCTAGAGATTACAGGGGGCGTGTGGAGACCCAGTACTTC,CSARDYRGRVETQYF
TRBJ2-2,-,TRBV7-2,TRBD2,TGTGCCAGCAGCTTAGAGACTAGCGGGGGGACGAACACCGGGGAGCTGTTTTTT,CASSLETSGGTNTGELFF
TRBJ2-5,few,TRBV28,-,TGTGCCAGCACTTATCCTCTAGGGGCAGGGGACGGACAAGAGACCCAGTACTTC,CASTYPLGAGDGQETQYF
TRBJ1-2,many,TRBV28,-,TGTGCCAGCAGTTCCGGGCTCTATGGCTACACCTTC,CASSSGLYGYTF
TRBJ1-1,-,TRBV29-1,-,TGCAGCGTTATCACGGTGGGCGAAGCTTTCTTT,CSVITVGEAFF
TRBJ1-4,-,TRBV6-5,TRBD1,TGTGCCAGCAGTTACACAGGGGGGTCAAATGAAAAACTGTTTTTT,CASSYTGGSNEKLFF